This passage covers 10 T cell receptor beta chains from one sample sequenced in a study of molecular identifiers for immune sequencing clone quantification. TCRdb passed the PCR reads through MiXCR, listing each CDR3 protein once. The top ten hold around 0.7% of the sample, which has about 320,000 distinct CDR3 sequences, over 20% seen once. Sample: naive CD8+ T cells from blood, with Jurkat cell RNA spiked in. Documented subset: FACS-sorted CD8+CD4-CCR7+CD45RA+ naive T cells. The receptors were gathered from a human donor in good health. Some libraries in this study had Jurkat cell RNA spiked in.

With respect to this clonotype: Germline and junction disagree at one end, which may indicate a read error. The chain links TRBV3-1 to TRBJ1-4; possible D gene TRBD1, 5 bases. This CDR3 has 15 amino acids. CDR1 LGHDT and CDR2 YNNKEL come from the germline V gene (reference sequence). As DNA, the CDR3 is TGTGCCAGCGGCCAAGATTGGGGGTCTAATGAAAAACTGTTTTTT. Encoded protein: CASGQDWGSNEKLFF.

As DNA, the CDR3 is TGTGCCACCAGTGACCGTTGGACGCCTGGTGGTGGCACAGATACGCAGTATTTT. Amino acids: CATSDRWTPGGGTDTQYF. The J gene is TRBJ2-3, the V gene TRBV24-1; D is ambiguous. Between the trimmed V and J ends, which lost 4 bases and 1 base, there was a span of 20 bases. Germline CDR1 KGHDR, CDR2 SFDVKD. The CDR3 is made up of 18 amino acids.

This clonotype was observed a few times. The chain recombines TRBV9 with TRBJ2-7; 9 bases are a match to TRBD2. The J segment lost 3 bases and the V segment lost 0 bases, leaving 7 bases of the junction unmatched. From germline, CDR1 is SGDLS and CDR2 YYNGEE. The CDR3 runs 16 residues. The CDR3 region has the DNA TGTGCCAGCAGCGTAGCATCTAGCGGGGCAAGCTACGAGCAGTACTTC. Its translation: CASSVASSGASYEQYF.

In its sample, this clonotype was seen many times. The chain carries TRBV25-1 and TRBJ2-7; TRBD1 aligns across 9 bases. Germline V gives CDR1 MGHDK, CDR2 SYGVNS. This CDR3 comprises 13 residues. Trimming removed 6 bases from V and 6 bases from J; junction bases left unmatched: 6. CDR3 sequence reads: CASSAGTGSEQYF. The CDR3 coding sequence is TGTGCCAGCAGCGCCGGGACAGGGTCCGAGCAGTACTTC.

The gene calls are TRBV6-4 and TRBJ2-5; 13 bases line up with TRBD2. This CDR3 comprises 19 residues. The ends lost 2 bases at V and 0 bases at J; junction bases unmatched: 9. Germline lookup yields CDR1 MRHNA and CDR2 SNTAGT. The CDR3 sequence: CASSDETSGRGTYQETQYF. CDR3 sequence (DNA): TGTGCCAGCAGTGACGAAACTAGCGGGAGGGGGACGTACCAAGAGACCCAGTACTTC.

This clonotype was seen a handful of times. The chain is built from TRBV3-1 and TRBJ1-6; TRBD1 matches at 8 bases. This CDR3 is built from 18 residues. Germline V gene lookup returns CDR1 LGHDT and CDR2 YNNKEL (reference sequence). J gave up 10 bases and V 0 bases, and 14 bases lay outside the gene matches. CDR3 loop: CASSQERPGTGTYSPLHF. CDR3 sequence (DNA): TGTGCCAGCAGCCAAGAACGTCCCGGGACAGGAACTTACTCACCCCTCCACTTT.

The rearrangement links TRBV7-9 to TRBJ2-2, with 9 bases aligning to TRBD1. Germline CDR1 reads SEHNR; CDR2 reads FQNEAQ (reference sequence). The V gene end was trimmed by 5 bases and the J gene end by 1 base; junction bases not matched to a gene: 2. The CDR3 extends over 15 amino acids. The CDR3 is CASSPDRGNTGELFF. The CDR3 DNA is TGTGCCAGCAGCCCGGACAGGGGGAACACCGGGGAGCTGTTTTTT.

A word on this clonotype: A read error may be the cause here, since a much bigger clone is one base away. The chain is built from TRBV7-9 and TRBJ2-3, with 9 bases that match TRBD2. V shed 1 base, J shed 4 bases, and the junction held 6 bases outside the gene matches. The CDR3 has 16 residues. CDR1 and CDR2 (germline): SEHNR, FQNEAQ (reference sequence). For the CDR3, the DNA is TGTGCCAGCAGCTTAGTTAGCGGGGGAGTCGCAGATACGCAGTATTTT. Residues: CASSLVSGGVADTQYF.

The V and J genes are TRBV27 and TRBJ1-1; D call uncertain. The CDR3 is 14 residues long. V was pared by 3 bases and J by 5 bases, with 13 bases between. CDR1 and CDR2 (germline): MNHEY, SMNVEV (reference sequence). The CDR3 loop reads CASSFGGRGTEAFF. The CDR3 region has the DNA TGTGCCAGCAGTTTCGGCGGGCGCGGGACTGAAGCTTTCTTT.

This clonotype was counted only a few times. The chain recombines TRBV5-6 with TRBJ2-1; 9 bases agree with TRBD2. V lost 4 bases, J lost 1 base, and 9 bases stayed unmatched. The CDR3 loop spans 17 amino acids. Germline V gene lookup returns CDR1 SGHDT and CDR2 YYEEEE. This chain's CDR3 is CASSPGPSGTSYNEQFF. The DNA for the CDR3 is TGTGCCAGCAGCCCCGGCCCTAGCGGGACTTCCTACAATGAGCAGTTCTTC.